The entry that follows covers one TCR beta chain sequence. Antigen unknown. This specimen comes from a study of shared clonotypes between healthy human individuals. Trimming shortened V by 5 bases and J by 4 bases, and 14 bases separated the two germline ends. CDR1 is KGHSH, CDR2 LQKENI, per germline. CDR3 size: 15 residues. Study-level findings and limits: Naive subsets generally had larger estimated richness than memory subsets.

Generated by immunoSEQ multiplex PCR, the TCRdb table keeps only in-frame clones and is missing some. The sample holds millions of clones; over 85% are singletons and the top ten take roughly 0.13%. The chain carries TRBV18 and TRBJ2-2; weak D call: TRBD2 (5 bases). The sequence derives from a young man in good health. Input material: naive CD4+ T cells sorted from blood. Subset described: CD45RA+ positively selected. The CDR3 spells CASSSARRITGELFF. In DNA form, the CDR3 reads TGTGCCAGCTCATCGGCCCGGAGGATCACCGGGGAGCTGTTTTTT.